The clone carrying this TCR beta chain was counted ten times or more. Its specificity is unknown. The sample is drawn from a study of neurological immune-mediated disorders. Synthesis of cDNA was accomplished via 5'RACE employing 10-nucleotide random UMIs. Each CDR3 protein is one row after TCRdb ran MiXCR on the 5' RACE reads. The profile covers tens of thousands of distinct CDR3 sequences, with around 2.3% appearing a single time and approximately 3% taken by the ten largest. Study conclusions and caveats: HTLV-1-associated myelopathy had the most TCR clonal expansion, while multiple sclerosis had the least, a level that fell below healthy controls. The expanded clones of different subjects shared no CDR3 amino acid sequences (suggesting private repertoires in all groups).

The V gene's germline CDR1 is DFQATT and CDR2 SNEGSKA (reference sequence). CDR3 length equals 16 residues. V gave up 3 bases and J gave up 13 bases, with 28 bases separating them. The genes are TRBV20-1 and TRBJ2-4; D possibly matches TRBD1 or TRBD2 (6 bases each). Sequencing was done on a sample of PBMCs. The TCR sequence derives from a man aged 50 to 59 with multiple sclerosis. CDR3 loop: CSARLTGGGAPPLQYF. In nucleotides, the CDR3 is TGCAGTGCTAGGTTAACCGGGGGCGGCGCCCCCCCACTCCAGTACTTC.